This TCR beta chain was sequenced for a study of blood T cell repertoires in COVID-19. About the study: Samples of COVID-19 (acute and convalescent) were obtained from the United States, Italy and Spain. Nucleic acid was either cDNA or gDNA, and it came from T cells, B-cell-depleted T cells, or PBMCs.

Germline assignment: CDR1 MDHEN and CDR2 SYDVKM. This CDR3 comprises 13 residues. The V gene lost 5 bases and the J gene lost 4 bases, with 9 bases spanning the gap. The authors' processing: Counts of nucleated cells, estimated from reference gene primer amplification, were obtained. TCRdb's table, derived via immunoSEQ multiplex PCR, lists solely in-frame clones and lacks some. V, J and clone size reflect that table, while D and trimming were determined from the DNA. The sample holds about 340,000 clones, around 82% seen once. This receptor was identified in a man aged 25 to 40 with active or convalescent COVID-19. The rearrangement links TRBV28 to TRBJ2-1; D unclear. Sequenced input: peripheral blood. The CDR3 nucleotides read TGTGCCAGCAGTAGCCCCGGGTACAATGAGCAGTTCTTC. This gives the protein CASSSPGYNEQFF.